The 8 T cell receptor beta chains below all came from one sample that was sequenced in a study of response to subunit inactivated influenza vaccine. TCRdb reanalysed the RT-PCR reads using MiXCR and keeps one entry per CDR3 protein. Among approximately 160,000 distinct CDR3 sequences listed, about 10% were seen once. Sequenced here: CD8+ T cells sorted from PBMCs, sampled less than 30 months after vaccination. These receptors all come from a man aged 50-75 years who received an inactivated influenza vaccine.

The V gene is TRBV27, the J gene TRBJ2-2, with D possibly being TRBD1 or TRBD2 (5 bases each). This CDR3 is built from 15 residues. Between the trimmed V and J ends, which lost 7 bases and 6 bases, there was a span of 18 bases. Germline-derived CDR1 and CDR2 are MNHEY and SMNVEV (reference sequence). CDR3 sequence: CASNKALGDAGELFF. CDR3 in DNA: TGTGCCAGCAACAAGGCTCTAGGGGACGCCGGGGAGCTGTTTTTT.

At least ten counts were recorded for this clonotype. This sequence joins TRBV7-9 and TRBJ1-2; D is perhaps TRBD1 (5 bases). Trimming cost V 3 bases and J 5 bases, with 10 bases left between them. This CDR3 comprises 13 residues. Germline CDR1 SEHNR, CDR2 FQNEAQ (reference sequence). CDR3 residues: CASSFGTDYGYTF. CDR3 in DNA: TGTGCCAGCAGCTTCGGGACGGATTATGGCTACACCTTC.

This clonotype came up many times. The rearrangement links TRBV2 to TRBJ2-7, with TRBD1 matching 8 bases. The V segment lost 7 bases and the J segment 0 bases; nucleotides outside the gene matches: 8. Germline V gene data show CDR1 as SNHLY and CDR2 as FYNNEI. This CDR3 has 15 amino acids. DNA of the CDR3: TGTGCCAGCACTTACCCGGGACAGGTCTCCTACGAGCAGTACTTC. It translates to CASTYPGQVSYEQYF.

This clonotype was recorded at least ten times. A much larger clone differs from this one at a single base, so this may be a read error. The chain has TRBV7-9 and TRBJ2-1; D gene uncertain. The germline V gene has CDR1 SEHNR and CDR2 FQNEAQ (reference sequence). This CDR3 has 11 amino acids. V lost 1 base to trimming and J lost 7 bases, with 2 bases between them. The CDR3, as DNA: TGTGCCAGCAGCTTAGAGAATGAGCAGTTCTTC. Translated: CASSLENEQFF.

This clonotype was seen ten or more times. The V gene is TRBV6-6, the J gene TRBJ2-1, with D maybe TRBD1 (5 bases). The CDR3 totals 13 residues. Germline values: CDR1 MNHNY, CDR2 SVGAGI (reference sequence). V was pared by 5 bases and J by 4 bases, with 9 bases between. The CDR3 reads CASSNTGYNEQFF. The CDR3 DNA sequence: TGTGCCAGCAGTAATACAGGTTACAATGAGCAGTTCTTC.

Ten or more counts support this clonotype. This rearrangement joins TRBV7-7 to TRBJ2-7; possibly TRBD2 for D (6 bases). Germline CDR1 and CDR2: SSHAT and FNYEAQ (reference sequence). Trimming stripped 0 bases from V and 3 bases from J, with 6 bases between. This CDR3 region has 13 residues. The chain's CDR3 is CASSLARDYEQYF. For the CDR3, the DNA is TGTGCCAGCAGCTTAGCGCGGGACTACGAGCAGTACTTC.

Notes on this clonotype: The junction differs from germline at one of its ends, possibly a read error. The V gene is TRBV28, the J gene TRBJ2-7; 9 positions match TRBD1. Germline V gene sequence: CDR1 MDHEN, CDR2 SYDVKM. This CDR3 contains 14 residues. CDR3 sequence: CACSFGTGKTQQYF. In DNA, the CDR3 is TGTGCCTGCAGCTTCGGGACAGGGAAAACCCAGCAGTACTTC.

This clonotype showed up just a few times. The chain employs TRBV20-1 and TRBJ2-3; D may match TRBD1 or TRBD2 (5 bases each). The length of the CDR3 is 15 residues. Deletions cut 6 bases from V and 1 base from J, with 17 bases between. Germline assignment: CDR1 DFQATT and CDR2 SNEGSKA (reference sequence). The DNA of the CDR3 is TGCAGTGCCCCTCCAGAGGGGTTTGGCACAGATACGCAGTATTTT. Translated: CSAPPEGFGTDTQYF.